This T cell receptor (beta chain) was profiled in a study of cytomegalovirus exposure and HLA in healthy donors. General study points: A later analysis linked a missense DCLRE1C variant to TCR beta V- and J-gene trimming.

The CDR3 totals 15 residues. Trimming took off 6 bases at V and 1 base at J, with 16 bases between the two ends. Germline loops: CDR1 SGHNT, CDR2 YYREEE (reference sequence). Both 60 Vbeta primers and 13 Jbeta primers went into the PCR. In the authors' methods: In a later analysis, of 70 million to 85 million unique beta chains, roughly 9.9 million appeared in at least two donors. Clones were sequenced by immunoSEQ multiplex PCR, and TCRdb holds only the in-frame ones, with some missing. V and J calls and clone size are those listed in that table; D and trimming were worked out from the DNA. In the table there are around 99,000 clones, about 81% of which are singletons. On this clone itself: What it binds is not known.

The sample consisted of PBMCs. The V call is TRBV5-4, the J call TRBJ1-2; a possible D gene is TRBD1 (6 bases). This clonotype was sampled from a man aged 30-40 years in good health and CMV-seropositive. CDR3 bases: TGTGCCAGCAAGATCCGAGACAGGCTTAACTATGGCTACACCTTC. This translates into CASKIRDRLNYGYTF.